A selection of T cell receptor beta chains follows, all from one sample in a study of blood T cells in healthy people across ages. TCRdb called the 5' RACE reads again in MiXCR, with one record for every CDR3 protein. The sample consists of hundreds of thousands of distinct CDR3 sequences, around 48% of them appearing once. Sequenced material: blood. These receptors were taken from a woman in her sixties in good health. The CDR3 runs from the conserved cysteine through the conserved F or W. Fields, in order: V gene, J gene, clone size, D gene, CDR3 protein, CDR3 DNA. A D gene is named only where the DNA matches it firmly. Expanded clones get a size class; other rows say once, few or many, or leave the size out.

v_gene: TRBV27
j_gene: TRBJ2-5
abundance: NA
d_gene: NA
CDR3aa: CASSFRGRFDQETQYF
CDR3nt: TGTGCCAGCAGTTTTCGGGGGCGCTTCGACCAAGAGACCCAGTACTTC

v_gene: TRBV25-1
j_gene: TRBJ2-3
abundance: once
d_gene: NA
CDR3aa: CASSEMGDTQYF
CDR3nt: TGTGCTAGCAGTGAAATGGGCGATACGCAGTATTTT

v_gene: TRBV30
j_gene: TRBJ2-7
abundance: NA
d_gene: NA
CDR3aa: CAWSETSLDEQYF
CDR3nt: TGTGCCTGGAGTGAAACTAGCCTCGACGAGCAGTACTTC

v_gene: TRBV3-1
j_gene: TRBJ2-5
abundance: few
d_gene: NA
CDR3aa: CASSLNWDGQETQYF
CDR3nt: TGTGCCAGCAGCCTGAACTGGGACGGCCAAGAGACCCAGTACTTC

v_gene: TRBV20-1
j_gene: TRBJ2-7
abundance: NA
d_gene: TRBD1
CDR3aa: CSAATGVSYEQYF
CDR3nt: TGCAGTGCAGCGACAGGGGTCTCCTACGAGCAGTACTTC

v_gene: TRBV15
j_gene: TRBJ1-1
abundance: NA
d_gene: TRBD1
CDR3aa: CATSPRTGNTEAFF
CDR3nt: TGTGCCACCAGCCCCCGGACAGGGAACACTGAAGCTTTCTTT

v_gene: TRBV7-9
j_gene: TRBJ2-5
abundance: NA
d_gene: NA
CDR3aa: CASSYRDFETQYF
CDR3nt: TGTGCCAGCAGCTACAGGGATTTTGAGACCCAGTACTTC

v_gene: TRBV28
j_gene: TRBJ2-1
abundance: NA
d_gene: NA
CDR3aa: CASSLPGVSYNEQFF
CDR3nt: TGTGCCAGCAGTTTACCAGGGGTCTCCTACAATGAGCAGTTCTTC

v_gene: TRBV5-1
j_gene: TRBJ2-5
abundance: few
d_gene: NA
CDR3aa: CASTGLNQETQYF
CDR3nt: TGCGCCAGCACGGGCCTTAACCAAGAGACCCAGTACTTC

v_gene: TRBV18
j_gene: TRBJ2-1
abundance: few
d_gene: NA
CDR3aa: CASSPERLVFGEQFF
CDR3nt: TGTGCCAGCTCACCAGAGAGACTAGTATTTGGTGAGCAGTTCTTC

v_gene: TRBV20-1
j_gene: TRBJ2-3
abundance: NA
d_gene: TRBD2
CDR3aa: CSARGGTSGSIDRNTQYF
CDR3nt: TGCAGTGCTAGAGGGGGGACTAGCGGGAGTATTGATCGGAATACGCAGTATTTT

v_gene: TRBV6-2/TRBV6-3
j_gene: TRBJ2-7
abundance: few
d_gene: NA
CDR3aa: CASSRALRYEQYF
CDR3nt: TGTGCCAGCAGTCGGGCCCTCCGCTACGAGCAGTACTTC

v_gene: TRBV5-6
j_gene: TRBJ2-1
abundance: NA
d_gene: NA
CDR3aa: CASSFPGHNEQFF
CDR3nt: TGTGCCAGCAGCTTCCCCGGTCATAATGAGCAGTTCTTC

v_gene: TRBV20-1
j_gene: TRBJ2-7
abundance: NA
d_gene: NA
CDR3aa: CSASPGATLTYEQYF
CDR3nt: TGCAGTGCTAGCCCAGGGGCTACTCTCACCTACGAGCAGTACTTC

v_gene: TRBV20-1
j_gene: TRBJ2-2
abundance: NA
d_gene: NA
CDR3aa: CSARGGRSTGELFF
CDR3nt: TGCAGTGCTAGAGGTGGGAGGTCCACCGGGGAGCTGTTTTTT

v_gene: TRBV7-2
j_gene: TRBJ2-7
abundance: NA
d_gene: NA
CDR3aa: CASSQTRASYEQHF
CDR3nt: TGTGCCAGCAGCCAAACCAGGGCCTCCTACGAGCAGCACTTC

v_gene: TRBV7-2
j_gene: TRBJ2-1
abundance: NA
d_gene: TRBD2
CDR3aa: CASSLVGLAVSYNEQFF
CDR3nt: TGTGCCAGCAGCTTAGTTGGACTAGCGGTTTCCTACAATGAGCAGTTCTTC

v_gene: TRBV27
j_gene: TRBJ1-2
abundance: NA
d_gene: NA
CDR3aa: CASSTAGILGYTF
CDR3nt: TGTGCCAGCAGTACTGCAGGGATTCTGGGCTACACCTTC

v_gene: TRBV2
j_gene: TRBJ2-3
abundance: NA
d_gene: NA
CDR3aa: CASSEQDPYFLTDTQYF
CDR3nt: TGTGCCAGCAGTGAGCAGGACCCTTATTTTTTGACAGATACGCAGTATTTT

v_gene: TRBV25-1
j_gene: TRBJ1-4
abundance: NA
d_gene: NA
CDR3aa: CARTRAQQEKLFF
CDR3nt: TGTGCCAGGACCAGGGCGCAACAGGAAAAACTGTTTTTT

v_gene: TRBV10-3
j_gene: TRBJ2-7
abundance: NA
d_gene: TRBD2
CDR3aa: CAITERGSYEQYF
CDR3nt: TGTGCCATCACCGAGCGGGGATCCTACGAGCAGTACTTC

v_gene: TRBV5-8
j_gene: TRBJ2-6
abundance: NA
d_gene: NA
CDR3aa: CASSFFVNSGANVLTF
CDR3nt: TGTGCCAGCAGCTTTTTTGTGAACTCTGGGGCCAACGTCCTGACTTTC

v_gene: TRBV6-2/TRBV6-3
j_gene: TRBJ1-2
abundance: NA
d_gene: NA
CDR3aa: CASSSRPVNYGYTF
CDR3nt: TGTGCCAGCAGCTCGAGACCGGTTAACTATGGCTACACCTTC

v_gene: TRBV7-2
j_gene: TRBJ2-7
abundance: NA
d_gene: TRBD2
CDR3aa: CASSAWTSGRMEGYEQYF
CDR3nt: TGTGCCAGCAGCGCATGGACTAGCGGGAGGATGGAAGGTTACGAGCAGTACTTC

v_gene: TRBV6-1
j_gene: TRBJ2-5
abundance: NA
d_gene: TRBD1
CDR3aa: CASRNRTGQGKQYF
CDR3nt: TGTGCCAGCAGAAACCGGACAGGGCAGGGGAAGCAGTACTTC